A single sample gave rise to the 19 T cell receptor beta chains below, sequenced in a study of T cells after yellow fever vaccination. Each CDR3 protein is one row after TCRdb ran MiXCR on the 5' RACE reads. The sample lists some 320,000 distinct CDR3 sequences; about 4% were seen once. The material sequenced was PBMCs, taken 5 days after the yellow fever booster vaccination. These receptors were collected from a young man who received the YFV17D yellow fever vaccine.

The CDR3 bases are TGTGCCAGCAGCGTAGGCCCAGCAACTAATGAAAAACTGTTTTTT. Translation: CASSVGPATNEKLFF. The chain couples TRBV9 to TRBJ1-4, with D uncertain. CDR3 length equals 15 residues. The V end lost 0 bases, the J end lost 0 bases, and 6 bases lay between the germline ends. Germline CDR1 and CDR2: SGDLS and YYNGEE.

The chain employs TRBV20-1 and TRBJ2-4; tentatively, D is TRBD2 (6 bases). Trimming pared 2 bases from V and 1 base from J, leaving 9 bases between. There are 14 residues in the CDR3. From germline, CDR1 is DFQATT and CDR2 SNEGSKA (reference sequence). CDR3 in DNA: TGCAGTGCTAGATCGGGGGAGGCCAAAAACATTCAGTACTTC. The encoded protein is CSARSGEAKNIQYF.

V and J are TRBV2 and TRBJ1-2; 7 positions agree with TRBD1. CDR1 is SNHLY and CDR2 is FYNNEI in the germline V gene. V was clipped by 7 bases and J by 6 bases; unmatched bases: 11. The CDR3 sequence is 14 residues long. CDR3 sequence: CASIQQGGVHGYTF. For the CDR3, the DNA is TGTGCCAGCATTCAACAAGGGGGCGTACATGGCTACACCTTC.

This clonotype was observed many times. The V and J genes are TRBV7-2 and TRBJ2-7; D tentatively fits TRBD1 or TRBD2 (5 bases each). Germline V gene sequence: CDR1 SGHTA, CDR2 FQGNSA. The V end was cut by 2 bases, the J end by 6 bases, with 11 bases between. This CDR3 comprises 13 residues. The CDR3 nucleotides read TGTGCCAGCAGCTTACGTCGTGGGGGCGAGCAGTACGTC. Protein sequence: CASSLRRGGEQYV.

In its sample, this clonotype was seen many times. This chain links TRBV11-2 with TRBJ1-4; D gene ambiguous. V lost 0 bases to trimming and J lost 8 bases, with 7 bases between them. This CDR3 contains 13 residues. Per germline, CDR1 SGHAT and CDR2 FQNNGV. The CDR3 sequence is CASSLDRGEKLFF. DNA of the CDR3: TGTGCCAGCAGCTTAGATCGAGGAGAAAAACTGTTTTTT.

At least ten counts were recorded for this clonotype. One junction end disagrees with the germline gene, perhaps due to a read error. The chain carries TRBV5-4 and TRBJ2-3, with 8 bases aligning to TRBD2. The length of the CDR3 is 14 residues. The germline CDR1 and CDR2 sequences are SGHNT and YYREEE (reference sequence). CDR3 in amino acids: CASSPGGGLDAQYF. Here the CDR3 DNA reads TGTGCCAGCAGCCCCGGGGGGGGGTTAGATGCGCAGTATTTT.

This clonotype was seen repeatedly, ten times or more. The chain uses TRBV20-1 and TRBJ2-7; the match to TRBD1 covers 7 bases. The V gene end was trimmed by 5 bases and the J gene end by 6 bases; junction bases not matched to a gene: 4. Germline loops: CDR1 DFQATT, CDR2 SNEGSKA (reference sequence). CDR3 length: 11 amino acids. The CDR3 region is CSAGGQVEQYF. The DNA for the CDR3 is TGCAGTGCTGGCGGACAGGTCGAGCAGTACTTC.

The chain joins TRBV5-1 to TRBJ2-7; D unclear. The CDR3 is 13 residues long. Germline assignment: CDR1 SGHRS and CDR2 YFSETQ. V lost 0 bases to trimming and J lost 2 bases, with 6 bases between them. This CDR3 reads CASSLGDAYEQYF. The CDR3, as DNA: TGCGCCAGCAGCTTGGGCGACGCCTACGAGCAGTACTTC.

This sequence joins TRBV5-1 and TRBJ2-3; TRBD1 aligns across 7 bases. The germline V gene has CDR1 SGHRS and CDR2 YFSETQ. The junction had 3 bases not matched to a gene; V was cut back by 0 bases and J by 5 bases. The CDR3 has 14 residues. As DNA, the CDR3 is TGCGCCAGCAGCTTGGAATACAGGGGAGATACGCAGTATTTT. Its protein is CASSLEYRGDTQYF.

The V gene is TRBV20-1, the J gene TRBJ2-5, with D perhaps matching TRBD1 (6 bases). Germline loops: CDR1 DFQATT, CDR2 SNEGSKA (reference sequence). The CDR3 extends over 13 amino acids. V lost 4 bases and J lost 7, with 16 bases in between. The CDR3 bases are TGCAGTGCTACTGACAGGCGGCCACGGACCCAGTACTTC. This sequence encodes CSATDRRPRTQYF.

The V and J genes are TRBV10-3 and TRBJ1-5, with D unresolved. The V end lost 2 bases, the J end lost 1 base, and 6 bases lay between the germline ends. Germline CDR1 and CDR2: ENHRY and SYGVKD. The CDR3 has 14 amino acids. The CDR3 DNA follows: TGTGCCATCAGTGAGCTGGACAGCAATCAGCCCCAGCATTTT. It codes for CAISELDSNQPQHF.

In its sample, this clonotype was seen a few times. V and J are TRBV5-1 and TRBJ1-1; 9 bases are a match to TRBD1. The CDR3 has 15 residues. CDR1 SGHRS and CDR2 YFSETQ come from the germline V gene. The CDR3 nucleotides are TGCGCTTCGACGCGGGACAGGGTCATGAACACTGAAGCTTTCTTT. This translates into CASTRDRVMNTEAFF.

V is TRBV7-9 and J is TRBJ1-2, with D perhaps TRBD1 (6 bases). The germline V and J ends were trimmed by 5 bases and 7 bases, with 17 bases remaining between them. CDR1 is SEHNR and CDR2 is FQNEAQ in the germline V gene (reference sequence). This CDR3 spans 14 amino acids. The CDR3 loop reads CASSDSPRGPGYTF. The CDR3 DNA is TGTGCCAGCAGCGACAGCCCCAGGGGCCCTGGCTACACCTTC.

This clonotype was found many times. The CDR3 sequence is CASRHPGEAGELFF. The CDR3 DNA is TGCGCCAGCAGACATCCCGGGGAGGCCGGGGAGCTGTTTTTT. The chain joins TRBV4-1 to TRBJ2-2, with D possibly being TRBD2 (6 bases). Trimming pared 6 bases from V and 6 bases from J, leaving 14 bases between. CDR3 length: 14 residues. The germline gives CDR1 MGHRA, CDR2 YSYEKL.

This clonotype was detected only a few times. V usage is TRBV6-5 and J usage is TRBJ1-3; 7 positions match TRBD1. Trimming removed 2 bases from V and 0 bases from J; junction bases left unmatched: 4. The CDR3 spans 16 residues. Germline assignment: CDR1 MNHEY and CDR2 SVGAGI. The chain's CDR3 is CASSYAGTVSGNTIYF. The CDR3 region has the DNA TGTGCCAGCAGTTACGCGGGGACAGTCTCTGGAAACACCATATATTTT.

This sequence joins TRBV4-3 and TRBJ2-5; a possible D gene is TRBD2 (7 bases). The germline gives CDR1 LGHNA, CDR2 YSLEER. This CDR3 spans 17 amino acids. Trimming removed 0 bases at V and 7 bases at J, with 21 bases between. DNA of the CDR3: TGCGCCAGCAGCCAAGATGGAGGGGGGGCCTTTGTAGCGACCCAGTACTTC. Residues: CASSQDGGGAFVATQYF.

The chain carries TRBV20-1 and TRBJ1-2; no clear D gene. CDR1 and CDR2 from the germline V gene are DFQATT and SNEGSKA (reference sequence). Trimming took 6 bases from V and 0 from J, leaving 17 bases between them. The CDR3 spans 15 residues. DNA for the CDR3: TGCAGTGCCGGAGGTGGCAGCCGCTCTAACTATGGCTACACCTTC. Translated: CSAGGGSRSNYGYTF.

The sample holds many counts of this clonotype. In DNA form, the CDR3 reads TGCGCCAGCAGGAGGGGGACCGGGGAGCTGTTTTTT. It yields the protein CASRRGTGELFF. V and J are TRBV5-1 and TRBJ2-2; a weak D match, TRBD1 (6 bases). The germline gives CDR1 SGHRS, CDR2 YFSETQ. This CDR3 contains 12 residues. V was clipped by 5 bases and J by 5 bases, with 7 bases between them. Based on the CDR3 plus reference TRBV5-1 and TRBJ2-2, the full variable domain is KAGVTQTPRYLIKTRGQQVTLSCSPISGHRSVSWYQQTPGQGLQFLFEYFSETQRNKGNFPGRFSGRQFSNSRSEMNVSTLELGDSALYLCASRRGTGELFFGEGSRLTVL.

This clonotype has only a few counts. CDR3 nucleotide sequence: TGCAGCGTTGTGGGACTTTCAAGCTCCTACAATGAGCAGTTCTTC. Amino acids: CSVVGLSSSYNEQFF. The chain employs TRBV29-1 and TRBJ2-1; D may be TRBD2 (6 bases). The ends were cut back, 4 bases at V and 0 bases at J, with 13 bases in the middle. The V gene's germline CDR1 is SQVTM and CDR2 ANQGSEA. The CDR3 is 15 amino acids.